These 9 T cell receptor beta chains were all obtained from the same sample, sequenced in a study of blood T cell repertoires in COVID-19. Sequencing was performed with immunoSEQ multiplex PCR; in TCRdb, only in-frame clones are kept and a portion is missing. The table has hundreds of thousands of clones, around 89% seen once; the top ten hold roughly 1%. The source material was PBMCs or T cells enriched from blood (not recorded which). The receptors come from a young man who had recovered from COVID-19.

This clone has more than one count but fewer than ten. The J gene is TRBJ1-1, the V gene TRBV7-9; the D gene is possibly TRBD1 (5 bases). V lost 3 bases and J 6 bases, leaving 8 bases between the germline ends. Germline CDR1 reads SEHNR; CDR2 reads FQNEAQ (reference sequence). This CDR3 contains 12 residues. CDR3 sequence (DNA): TGTGCCAGCAGCTTGGGACTGTCTGAAGCTTTCTTT. This translates into CASSLGLSEAFF.

The chain recombines TRBV21-1 with TRBJ2-3; the table names TRBD2, a call not compared with the DNA. TRBV21-1 is annotated as a pseudogene. This CDR3 comprises 16 residues. This chain's CDR3 is CASSIGLAGVPDTQYF. The DNA for the CDR3 is TGTGCCAGCAGCATCGGACTAGCGGGAGTTCCCGATACGCAGTATTTT.

In its sample, this clone was seen once. The chain carries TRBV11-2 and TRBJ2-2; D is perhaps TRBD2 (5 bases). V was pared by 5 bases and J by 4 bases, with 23 bases between. The CDR3 covers 18 residues. Germline CDR1 SGHAT, CDR2 FQNNGV. DNA of the CDR3: TGTGCCAGCAGCCCGCGACTAAGGCTAGCTGGAGGCACCGGGGAGCTGTTTTTT. This encodes CASSPRLRLAGGTGELFF.

The CDR3 DNA is TGTGCCAGCAGCGTAGACACGGTCGGGAATTCACCCCTCCACTTT. Translation: CASSVDTVGNSPLHF. The V and J genes are TRBV9 and TRBJ1-6; D not resolved. The V gene's germline CDR1 is SGDLS and CDR2 YYNGEE. The CDR3 is made up of 15 amino acids. V lost 0 bases and J 7 bases, leaving 11 bases between the germline ends.

The CDR3 sequence is CASSPSREYEQYF. The CDR3 DNA reads as TGTGCCAGCTCACCAAGTCGGGAGTACGAGCAGTACTTC. The V and J genes are TRBV18 and TRBJ2-7; D perhaps matches TRBD2 (6 bases). The V and J ends lost 2 bases and 4 bases respectively, with 9 bases between them. The CDR3 consists of 13 residues. The germline gives CDR1 KGHSH, CDR2 LQKENI.

As to this clone: Within the sample, other DNA sequences also encode this same CDR3. The chain recombines TRBV12-3 or TRBV12-4 with TRBJ1-3, with unresolved D. Trimming stripped 8 bases from V and 4 bases from J, with 6 bases between. This CDR3 contains 11 residues. This CDR3 is CASSVGNTIYF. DNA of the CDR3: TGTGCCAGCTCAGTGGGAAACACCATATATTTT.

The gene calls are TRBV6-2 or TRBV6-3 and TRBJ2-7, with 10 nucleotides matching TRBD2. Germline loops: CDR1 MNHEY, CDR2 SVGEGT. This CDR3 has 18 residues. Trimming took 2 bases from V and 9 from J; bases not matched to a gene: 19. CDR3 nucleotides: TGTGCCAGCAGTTACGATGTTTCTAGCGGGAGCCCCTTTGTGGGGCAGTACTTC. Translating gives CASSYDVSSGSPFVGQYF.

The J gene is TRBJ2-7, the V gene TRBV7-9; tentative D call: TRBD1 (6 bases). In germline, CDR1 is SEHNR, CDR2 FQNEAQ (reference sequence). The CDR3 runs 15 residues. The V end was cut by 3 bases, the J end by 7 bases, with 19 bases between. The CDR3 region is CASSLLGPGDGEQYF. The CDR3 nucleotides read TGTGCCAGCAGCTTGCTCGGTCCAGGGGACGGAGAGCAGTACTTC.

In its sample, this clone was seen a few times. The rearrangement joins TRBV5-1 to TRBJ2-1; 10 bases fit TRBD2. The CDR3 spans 16 residues. Per germline, CDR1 SGHRS and CDR2 YFSETQ. J lost 6 bases, V lost 1 base, and 7 bases had no gene match. The CDR3 spells CASSLFRASGSNEQFF. The CDR3, as DNA: TGCGCCAGCAGCTTGTTTAGGGCTAGCGGGAGCAATGAGCAGTTCTTC.